The 24 T cell receptor beta chains below all came from one sample that was sequenced in a study of blood T cell repertoires in COVID-19. Profiling relied on immunoSEQ multiplex PCR, and the TCRdb table lists in-frame clones only, not all of them. The profile shows approximately 26,000 clones, 82% of them singletons. Sequencing input: peripheral blood. These receptors were collected from a human donor in a cohort sampled during active COVID-19.

V and J are TRBV15 and TRBJ1-1, with D maybe TRBD1 (5 bases). CDR3 length: 16 residues. Trimming took 0 bases from V and 4 from J, leaving 15 bases between them. Germline CDR1 and CDR2: LNHNV and YYDKDF (reference sequence). CDR3: CATSRDRARVSTEAFF. The CDR3 DNA is TGTGCCACCAGCAGAGATCGGGCCAGGGTGAGCACTGAAGCTTTCTTT.

The chain has TRBV27 and TRBJ1-1; D is perhaps TRBD1 (6 bases). The germline V and J ends were trimmed by 0 bases and 0 bases, with 11 bases remaining between them. This CDR3 region has 16 residues. The germline V gene has CDR1 MNHEY and CDR2 SMNVEV (reference sequence). The CDR3 DNA follows: TGTGCCAGCAGTTTATCGGGGCAGGGGTTGAACACTGAAGCTTTCTTT. It yields the protein CASSLSGQGLNTEAFF.

The genes are TRBV19 and TRBJ1-5; weak D call: TRBD1 (5 bases). The CDR3 covers 14 residues. The germline V gene encodes CDR1 LNHDA and CDR2 SQIVND (reference sequence). The V end was cut by 10 bases, the J end by 2 bases, with 15 bases between. The CDR3 here is CATAGTGGNQPQHF. The CDR3 DNA sequence: TGTGCCACCGCGGGGACTGGCGGCAATCAGCCCCAGCATTTT.

The chain is built from TRBV6-5 and TRBJ1-1; no firm D call. Germline V CDR1 and CDR2: MNHEY, SVGAGI. This CDR3 has 14 residues. V lost 7 bases to trimming and J lost 4 bases, with 16 bases between them. The CDR3 here is CASIGGDAGTEAFF. Here the CDR3 DNA reads TGTGCCAGCATTGGCGGGGATGCGGGCACTGAAGCTTTCTTT.

The chain is built from TRBV7-6 and TRBJ1-3; possibly TRBD1 for D (5 bases). V lost 5 bases to trimming and J lost 2 bases, with 13 bases between them. The length of the CDR3 is 15 residues. CDR1 and CDR2 from the germline V gene are SGHVS and FNYEAQ. In DNA, the CDR3 is TGTGCCAGCAGCCGACCAGGGAGGACTGGAAACACCATATATTTT. It is translated as CASSRPGRTGNTIYF.

The gene calls are TRBV6-6 and TRBJ2-1, with D maybe TRBD2 (5 bases). CDR1 and CDR2 from the germline V gene are MNHNY and SVGAGI (reference sequence). V lost 6 bases and J 1 base, leaving 16 bases between the germline ends. CDR3 length: 16 amino acids. CDR3 DNA sequence: TGTGCCAGCAGCCTAAGCGGCGTCCTATCCTACAATGAGCAGTTCTTC. Amino acid sequence: CASSLSGVLSYNEQFF.

This chain joins TRBV13 and TRBJ2-7; TRBD1 matches at 8 bases. CDR1 PRHDT and CDR2 FYEKMQ come from the germline V gene (reference sequence). V lost 6 bases and J lost 6; bases outside the gene matches: 13. The CDR3 totals 15 residues. The CDR3 DNA sequence: TGTGCCAGCAGTACCAGGGGGCCCGAGGTTGGCGAGCAGTACTTC. This encodes CASSTRGPEVGEQYF.

The chain couples TRBV5-6 to TRBJ1-6, with TRBD1 matching over 9 bases. Germline V CDR1 and CDR2: SGHDT, YYEEEE. Germline trimming cut 4 bases from V and 7 bases from J; bases unmatched to any gene: 3. The CDR3 has 14 amino acids. In DNA, the CDR3 is TGTGCCAGCAGCCGGACAGGGGTGAATTCACCCCTCCACTTT. It encodes CASSRTGVNSPLHF.

The chain recombines TRBV7-6 with TRBJ2-3, with D unresolved. Germline lookup yields CDR1 SGHVS and CDR2 FNYEAQ. This CDR3 comprises 15 residues. V gave up 1 base and J gave up 4 bases, with 12 bases separating them. The CDR3 DNA is TGTGCCAGCAGCTTAGGACTCTTAGGCGCAGATACGCAGTATTTT. Encoded protein: CASSLGLLGADTQYF.

This clone has just a few counts. The chain combines TRBV7-2 with TRBJ2-3; TRBD2 is a possible D gene (5 bases). The CDR3 has 14 residues. Germline assignment: CDR1 SGHTA and CDR2 FQGNSA. V was shortened by 5 bases and J by 4 bases, with 13 bases between the two germline ends. The CDR3 is CASSAILEADTQYF. The CDR3 nucleotides read TGTGCCAGCAGCGCAATACTAGAGGCAGATACGCAGTATTTT. The entire variable domain, with the rest obtained from reference TRBV7-2 and TRBJ2-3, is as follows: GAGVSQSPSNKVTEKGKDVELRCDPISGHTALYWYRQSLGQGLEFLIYFQGNSAPDKSGLPSDRFSAERTGGSVSTLTIQRTQQEDSAVYLCASSAILEADTQYFGPGTRLTVL.

This clone was recorded a few times. CDR3 loop: CASSRTGELFF. The DNA for the CDR3 is TGTGCCAGCAGTCGGACCGGGGAGCTGTTTTTT. The J gene is TRBJ2-2, the V gene TRBV7-9; no clear D gene. V dropped 6 bases and J dropped 5 bases, with 4 bases sitting between them. Germline CDR1 and CDR2: SEHNR and FQNEAQ (reference sequence). CDR3 length: 11 residues.

V gene TRBV27 combines with J gene TRBJ2-2; 7 nucleotides align to TRBD1. The V gene's germline CDR1 is MNHEY and CDR2 SMNVEV (reference sequence). This CDR3 has 15 amino acids. V trimming: 7 bases; J trimming: 8 bases; junction bases outside the gene matches: 13. CDR3 in amino acids: CASTLQGLGLGELFF. The CDR3 DNA is TGTGCCAGCACCTTACAGGGGCTGGGGTTGGGGGAGCTGTTTTTT.

The V and J genes are TRBV6-5 and TRBJ2-2; 10 bases align to TRBD2. Germline V gene data show CDR1 as MNHEY and CDR2 as SVGAGI. The V gene end was trimmed by 8 bases and the J gene end by 4 bases; junction bases not matched to a gene: 4. This CDR3 has 14 residues. The CDR3 coding sequence is TGTGCCAGCGGGAGACTAGCGGGCACCGGGGAGCTGTTTTTT. Translating it yields CASGRLAGTGELFF.

This clone has just one count. The CDR3 nucleotides are TGTGCCAGCAGCAACCGGGACAGGGGCTACAATGAGCAGTTCTTC. Encoded protein: CASSNRDRGYNEQFF. The chain uses TRBV9 and TRBJ2-1; TRBD1 matches at 10 bases. The CDR3 length is 15 residues. Germline V CDR1 and CDR2: SGDLS, YYNGEE. The V and J ends lost 4 bases and 3 bases, in that order; junction bases with no gene match: 4.

The chain is built from TRBV27 and TRBJ2-3, with unresolved D. Germline V gene sequence: CDR1 MNHEY, CDR2 SMNVEV (reference sequence). The CDR3 totals 16 residues. Trimming took 0 bases from V and 2 from J, leaving 12 bases between them. CDR3 nucleotides: TGTGCCAGCAGTTTATCACGGGTCACTTCCACAGATACGCAGTATTTT. Protein: CASSLSRVTSTDTQYF.

The chain couples TRBV6-5 to TRBJ2-7; maybe TRBD1 (6 bases). The germline V gene encodes CDR1 MNHEY and CDR2 SVGAGI. The CDR3 sequence is 14 residues long. V was clipped by 7 bases and J by 5 bases, with 18 bases between them. Written as DNA, the CDR3 is TGTGCCAGCACTTTACAGGGAACGAGGGACGAGCAGTACTTC. Translation: CASTLQGTRDEQYF.

The CDR3 is CASSPKRPGPTNTGELFF. CDR3 in DNA: TGTGCCAGCTCACCAAAAAGGCCAGGCCCTACCAACACCGGGGAGCTGTTTTTT. This chain joins TRBV18 and TRBJ2-2, with unresolved D. This CDR3 comprises 18 residues. Trimming took 2 bases from V and 2 from J, leaving 18 bases between them. The germline gives CDR1 KGHSH, CDR2 LQKENI.

The table lists this clone with a count of one. The chain recombines TRBV5-8 with TRBJ2-1; 8 positions match TRBD2. J was trimmed by 4 bases and V by 6 bases; bases with no gene match: 9. CDR3 size: 15 residues. Germline CDR1 and CDR2: SGHTS and YDEGEE. Here the CDR3 reads CASKLGAGGYNEQFF. The CDR3 nucleotides are TGTGCCAGCAAACTCGGCGCGGGGGGTTACAATGAGCAGTTCTTC.

The chain links TRBV6-2 or TRBV6-3 to TRBJ2-5, with D perhaps TRBD2 (6 bases). V gave up 5 bases and J gave up 4 bases, with 17 bases separating them. Germline loops: CDR1 MNHEY, CDR2 SVGEGT. The CDR3 is 15 residues long. CDR3 nucleotide sequence: TGTGCCAGCAGTAAGGAGGGTGCAGCCAGAGAGACCCAGTACTTC. It codes for CASSKEGAARETQYF.

This chain uses TRBV9 with TRBJ2-2; TRBD1 agrees at 11 bases. Losses at the gene ends were 0 bases for V and 5 bases for J; bases not matched to a gene: 3. The CDR3 consists of 16 residues. From germline, CDR1 is SGDLS and CDR2 YYNGEE. The CDR3 nucleotides are TGTGCCAGCAGCGTAGCGGGGACAGGGGGAACCGGGGAGCTGTTTTTT. Its protein is CASSVAGTGGTGELFF. Full variable domain (rest looked up from reference TRBV9 and TRBJ2-2): DSGVTQTPKHLITATGQRVTLRCSPRSGDLSVYWYQQSLDQGLQFLIQYYNGEERAKGNILERFSAQQFPDLHSELNLSSLELGDSALYFCASSVAGTGGTGELFFGEGSRLTVL.

V is TRBV5-8 and J is TRBJ2-3; a possible D gene is TRBD1 (5 bases). Trimming took off 0 bases at V and 2 bases at J, with 10 bases between the two ends. This CDR3 is 15 amino acids long. Germline V gene data show CDR1 as SGHTS and CDR2 as YDEGEE. The CDR3 DNA follows: TGTGCCAGCAGCTTGGAGGCCAGGGACACAGATACGCAGTATTTT. It is translated as CASSLEARDTDTQYF.

V and J are TRBV7-2 and TRBJ1-1; no firm D call. Germline lookup yields CDR1 SGHTA and CDR2 FQGNSA. The germline V and J ends were trimmed by 2 bases and 6 bases, with 10 bases remaining between them. The CDR3 is 13 residues long. The CDR3 region has the DNA TGTGCCAGCAGCTTAAATGCGGTTGCTGAAGCTTTCTTT. Translating gives CASSLNAVAEAFF.

The rearrangement links TRBV28 to TRBJ2-2; a possible D gene is TRBD2 (5 bases). V was pared by 0 bases and J by 6 bases, with 11 bases between. The CDR3 has 15 amino acids. In germline, CDR1 is MDHEN, CDR2 SYDVKM. This chain's CDR3 is CASSLWGSGPGELFF. The CDR3 DNA reads as TGTGCCAGCAGTTTATGGGGGAGTGGTCCCGGGGAGCTGTTTTTT.

The V call is TRBV7-9, the J call TRBJ2-3, with TRBD2 identical over 14 bases. Germline trimming cut 3 bases from V and 6 bases from J; bases unmatched to any gene: 5. Germline loops: CDR1 SEHNR, CDR2 FQNEAQ (reference sequence). The CDR3 loop spans 16 amino acids. The DNA of the CDR3 is TGTGCCAGCAGCTTTGTGACTAGCGGGGGGGCCGATACGCAGTATTTT. Amino acids: CASSFVTSGGADTQYF.